This T cell receptor beta chain stems from a study of T cells in Graves' hyperthyroidism and ophthalmopathy. The germline V gene encodes CDR1 SGHRS and CDR2 YFSETQ. The J segment lost 4 bases and the V segment lost 7 bases, leaving 2 bases of the junction unmatched. The CDR3 is 12 amino acids. TCR beta CDR3 regions were amplified from RNA. First-round RT-PCR of the TCR CDR3 relied on the HTBI primer set. Each CDR3 protein gets one entry after TCRdb re-called the multiplex PCR reads with MiXCR. Of fewer than 900,000 distinct CDR3 sequences in the sample, roughly 15% were seen once. This receptor was obtained from a man between 18 and 29 years old with Graves' hyperthyroidism. This chain joins TRBV5-1 and TRBJ1-2, with 9 bases aligning to TRBD1. The specimen was blood. The CDR3 DNA sequence: TGCGCCAGCGGACAGGGGCTCTATGGCTACACCTTC. Translated: CASGQGLYGYTF.